Included here is one T cell receptor (beta chain) sequence, with context. Its antigen is currently not known. Per-base qualities were not stored, and no clone one base away is much larger. These data come from a study of CD8 T cells in Susac syndrome (dated by TCRdb to between 2017 and 2020). About the study as a whole: Of the Susac syndrome patients who were sequenced, about eight were in clinical remission while about six had clinically active disease. At the time of blood withdrawal, Susac syndrome patients were either therapy-naive, taking corticosteroids (with some also receiving IVIg), or on IVIg alone. Repertoire sequencing was used to test whether CD8+ T cell activation and differentiation in Susac syndrome was antigen driven.

Peripheral blood CD8+ and CD4+ T cells from healthy donors, Susac syndrome patients and multiple sclerosis patients were profiled by high-throughput TCR beta sequencing. Recently defined diagnostic criteria for definite or probable disease were met by the Susac syndrome patients. Bulk CD8+ and CD4+ T cells were purified by magnetic negative isolation, whereas CD8+ TEMRA cells were enriched by FACS. Blood was collected in EDTA tubes and processed within 24 hours, with PBMCs isolated through density gradient centrifugation. PBMCs intended for TCR sequencing were cryopreserved in liquid nitrogen and thawed later in a water bath at 37 degrees C. Purity of sorted or isolated CD4+, CD8+ and CD8+ TEMRA cells was at least 90%. The full study reports these points: No clonal expansion was detected in the CD4+ T cell repertoire of Susac syndrome patients. The study acknowledged that relatively few individuals were included in the TCR sequencing and HLA analysis.

RNA was extracted using the RNeasy kit, and roughly 0.45 to 1 ug of the RNA was reverse transcribed with random hexamers. The immunoSEQ multiplex PCR assay, covering 54 Vbeta and 13 Jbeta segments, was used to amplify TCR beta CDR3 regions. To correct PCR amplification bias, a synthetic template baseline was used for both primer optimization and computational correction. In the paper's pipeline: Reads were annotated to V, D and J genes according to IMGT and were analyzed with immunoSEQ Analyzer, with only productive sequences retained. To calculate clonality, Shannon entropy was normalized by log2 of the number of productive unique sequences and then subtracted from one. Public and private clones were assessed among the 100 most prevalent clones of each patient and control. Clones were defined as Susac-specific when absent from the healthy and MS cohorts, from roughly 1,000 published viral clones and from other ImmuneACCESS disease sequences. The raw public data were reprocessed by TCRdb itself: fastp quality trimming at Q25, MiXCR clonotype calling, in-frame beta chains only. Entries are consolidated by CDR3 protein sequence, retaining the most common genes and DNA. The V and J calls, along with clone size, are taken from TCRdb and not from the paper's own processing. In all, the sample holds 240,000 or so distinct CDR3 sequences, and 90% to 96% of those were seen once. The ten largest clones take up approximately 0.1% of the sample.

A distance of 13 bases separates the germline ends of V and J, which lose 2 bases and 2 bases respectively. From a lookup of the germline V gene (reference sequence), CDR1 and CDR2 are DFQATT and SNEGSKA. Spanning cysteine to phenylalanine, the CDR3 consists of 16 amino acids. The only DNA kept is the CDR3, 48 bases in frame from the first base. The sequencing input was CD4+ T cells from PBMCs. This TCR came from a human donor with Susac syndrome. The chain is assembled from TRBV20-1 and TRBJ2-6; TRBD1 could be the D gene, as 6 bases match. The DNA reads as follows: TGCAGTGCTAGACCAGGGGCGCTCGCTGGGGCCAACGTCCTGACTTTC. This encodes CSARPGALAGANVLTF.